The text below deals with one T cell receptor (beta chain). CDR3 length: 11 amino acids. The V and J ends lost 6 bases and 1 base respectively, with 3 bases between them. In germline, CDR1 is LGHNA, CDR2 YNFKEQ. The record originates from a study of blood T cell repertoires in COVID-19. Background on the study: Collection of acute and convalescent COVID-19 samples took place in the United States, Italy and Spain. From T cells, B-cell-depleted T cells, or PBMCs came the material, which was cDNA or gDNA.

Under the authors' procedure: Reference gene primer amplification gave estimated nucleated cell counts. Profiled with immunoSEQ multiplex PCR; TCRdb holds only in-frame clones, not every one. V and J calls and clone size come straight from that table; D and trimming were deduced from the DNA. The table records approximately 300,000 clones, more than 85% of them present only once. The TCR originated in a man under 40 with acute or convalescent COVID-19. What was sequenced was peripheral blood. The chain uses TRBV4-2 and TRBJ2-5; D uncertain. CDR3 sequence: CASSSQETQYF. CDR3 DNA sequence: TGTGCCAGCAGTAGCCAAGAGACCCAGTACTTC.